A single sample is the source of the 30 T cell receptor beta chains below, sequenced in a study of blood T cell repertoires in COVID-19. Method: immunoSEQ multiplex PCR; TCRdb's copy keeps in-frame clones and lacks some. The top ten clones hold roughly 5% of a sample with approximately 220,000 clones, around four fifths of them seen once. Sequenced: peripheral blood. These receptors came from a woman aged 60-70 years who had recovered from COVID-19.

The DNA of the CDR3 is TGTGCCAGCAGCTCGACAGGGAGTAGAGAGACCCAGTACTTC. This encodes CASSSTGSRETQYF. The gene calls are TRBV7-9 and TRBJ2-5; TRBD1 matches at 7 bases. J gave up 4 bases and V 4 bases, and 6 bases lay outside the gene matches. Per the germline V gene, CDR1 is SEHNR and CDR2 is FQNEAQ (reference sequence). This CDR3 has 14 residues.

The chain links TRBV11-2 to TRBJ2-7, with TRBD1 as a possible D gene (5 bases). The CDR3 consists of 16 residues. The germline V gene encodes CDR1 SGHAT and CDR2 FQNNGV. Trimming took off 1 base at V and 3 bases at J, with 16 bases between the two ends. CDR3 DNA: TGTGCCAGCAGCTTAGTGCCAGGGAACAGTTACTACGAGCAGTACTTC. Encoded protein: CASSLVPGNSYYEQYF.

Only a few counts were recorded for this clone. The chain is built from TRBV6-2 or TRBV6-3 and TRBJ1-4; D is ambiguous. The CDR3 consists of 17 residues. The V gene's germline CDR1 is MNHEY and CDR2 SVGEGT. The V end lost 6 bases, the J end lost 0 bases, and 17 bases lay between the germline ends. This chain's CDR3 is CASSPIRGRATNEKLFF. DNA for the CDR3: TGTGCCAGCAGCCCTATTCGGGGTCGCGCAACTAATGAAAAACTGTTTTTT.

The chain has TRBV7-9 and TRBJ1-1; D unclear. The CDR3 is made up of 15 amino acids. The V end was cut by 1 base, the J end by 1 base, with 10 bases between. Germline CDR1 and CDR2: SEHNR and FQNEAQ (reference sequence). The CDR3: CASSLVAGRNTEAFF. The CDR3 nucleotides read TGTGCCAGCAGCTTAGTGGCAGGCCGGAACACTGAAGCTTTCTTT.

This chain joins TRBV14 and TRBJ1-1, with a weak D call TRBD1 (6 bases). Germline V lookup: CDR1 SGHDN, CDR2 FVKESK. Deletions cut 4 bases from V and 1 base from J, with 10 bases between. The CDR3 runs 14 residues. Written as DNA, the CDR3 is TGTGCCAGCAGCCGCCTACAGGGGAACACTGAAGCTTTCTTT. It translates to CASSRLQGNTEAFF.

This chain links TRBV7-2 with TRBJ2-3; weak D call: TRBD2 (7 bases). V was shortened by 0 bases and J by 9 bases, with 25 bases between the two germline ends. CDR3 length: 18 amino acids. Germline values: CDR1 SGHTA, CDR2 FQGNSA. In DNA form, the CDR3 reads TGTGCCAGCAGCTTAGCGGGCCAGGGGAGGGGGTTTGCTGGGACGCAGTATTTT. It codes for CASSLAGQGRGFAGTQYF.

The V and J genes are TRBV9 and TRBJ2-7, with 9 bases matching TRBD1. With V trimmed by 4 bases and J by 0 bases, 11 bases remained unmatched. CDR3 size: 17 residues. In germline, CDR1 is SGDLS, CDR2 YYNGEE. The DNA of the CDR3 is TGTGCCAGCAGCCCGAGCTGGGGGACAGGGCACTCCTACGAGCAGTACTTC. Protein product: CASSPSWGTGHSYEQYF.

This clone has just one count. The chain carries TRBV18 and TRBJ1-1; D gene unclear. Per germline, CDR1 KGHSH and CDR2 LQKENI. This CDR3 comprises 15 residues. The V end lost 3 bases, the J end lost 4 bases, and 15 bases lay between the germline ends. This chain's CDR3 is CASSPGRRETTEAFF. The CDR3 nucleotides read TGTGCCAGCTCACCGGGAAGAAGGGAGACCACTGAAGCTTTCTTT.

The V gene is TRBV19, the J gene TRBJ1-2; D call uncertain. The V gene lost 8 bases and the J gene lost 0 bases, with 10 bases spanning the gap. From germline, CDR1 is LNHDA and CDR2 SQIVND (reference sequence). CDR3 length: 13 residues. The CDR3 nucleotides read TGTGCCAGTCAGGAGGCTGCTAACTATGGCTACACCTTC. Its translation: CASQEAANYGYTF.

The V call is TRBV7-6, the J call TRBJ2-3, with no clear D. The CDR3 totals 15 residues. V was cut by 5 bases and J by 3 bases, with 15 bases left in between. The germline gives CDR1 SGHVS, CDR2 FNYEAQ. The DNA for the CDR3 is TGTGCCAGCAGCGCCCTTTGGGCCCGGACAGATACGCAGTATTTT. This sequence encodes CASSALWARTDTQYF. The entire variable domain, with the rest obtained from reference TRBV7-6 and TRBJ2-3, is as follows: GAGVSQSPRYKVTKRGQDVALRCDPISGHVSLYWYRQALGQGPEFLTYFNYEAQQDKSGLPNDRFSAERPEGSISTLTIQRTEQRDSAMYRCASSALWARTDTQYFGPGTRLTVL.

This chain uses TRBV5-4 with TRBJ2-2, with 12 bases matching TRBD2. Germline-derived CDR1 and CDR2 are SGHNT and YYREEE (reference sequence). The CDR3 contains 16 residues. V trimming: 3 bases; J trimming: 6 bases; junction bases outside the gene matches: 6. The CDR3 here is CASSWELAGGSGELFF. CDR3 sequence (DNA): TGTGCCAGCAGCTGGGAACTAGCGGGGGGTTCCGGGGAGCTGTTTTTT.

V gene TRBV11-3 combines with J gene TRBJ2-1; the D gene is possibly TRBD2 (6 bases). The CDR3 extends over 15 amino acids. The germline V and J ends were trimmed by 5 bases and 6 bases, with 17 bases remaining between them. The germline CDR1 and CDR2 sequences are SGHNT and YENEEA. The CDR3 is CASSLTGTPTNEQFF. The CDR3 nucleotides read TGTGCCAGCAGCCTCACCGGGACTCCGACCAATGAGCAGTTCTTC. Full variable domain (remainder filled in from reference TRBV11-3 and TRBJ2-1): EAGVVQSPRYKIIEKKQPVAFWCNPISGHNTLYWYLQNLGQGPELLIRYENEEAVDDSQLPKDRFSAERLKGVDSTLKIQPAELGDSAVYLCASSLTGTPTNEQFFGPGTRLTVL.

The genes are TRBV6-1 and TRBJ1-2; TRBD1 matches at 7 bases. The V and J ends lost 4 bases and 4 bases, in that order; junction bases with no gene match: 15. CDR1 and CDR2 from the germline V gene are MNHNS and SASEGT. This CDR3 contains 17 residues. The CDR3, as DNA: TGTGCCAGCAGTGCGATCCTCCCGGGACAGATCAGCTATGGCTACACCTTC. Its protein product is CASSAILPGQISYGYTF.

The chain uses TRBV7-2 and TRBJ2-3; 10 bases are shared with TRBD2. This CDR3 has 15 residues. Unmatched junction bases numbered 8, after V lost 5 bases and J lost 6 bases. Germline V gene data show CDR1 as SGHTA and CDR2 as FQGNSA. The CDR3 DNA is TGTGCCAGCAGCGCTAGCGGGGGAGGGGGCGATACGCAGTATTTT. This gives the protein CASSASGGGGDTQYF.

This sequence joins TRBV30 and TRBJ1-2, with 10 bases fitting TRBD1. The CDR3 is made up of 15 amino acids. V was pared by 2 bases and J by 3 bases, with 6 bases of the junction left unmatched. Germline loops: CDR1 GTSNPN, CDR2 SVGIG (reference sequence). The CDR3 reads CAWSIDRGPDYGYTF. In DNA, the CDR3 is TGTGCCTGGAGTATCGACAGGGGGCCGGACTATGGCTACACCTTC.

The table lists this clone with a few counts. This chain links TRBV7-2 with TRBJ2-3; 16 bases are a match to TRBD2. The CDR3 consists of 18 residues. Germline CDR1 is SGHTA and CDR2 is FQGNSA. The J segment lost 0 bases and the V segment lost 2 bases, leaving 2 bases of the junction unmatched. Written as DNA, the CDR3 is TGTGCCAGCAGCTTAAGGGGACTAGCGGGGGGGAGCACAGATACGCAGTATTTT. Encoded protein: CASSLRGLAGGSTDTQYF.

The V call is TRBV19, the J call TRBJ1-6, with 8 bases identical to TRBD1. The V and J ends lost 4 bases and 8 bases, in that order; junction bases with no gene match: 7. Germline CDR1 reads LNHDA; CDR2 reads SQIVND (reference sequence). This CDR3 is built from 15 residues. The CDR3: CASSTSRGLDSPLHF. The CDR3 DNA reads as TGTGCCAGTAGTACTTCCAGGGGGCTTGATTCACCCCTCCACTTT.

The chain employs TRBV4-1 and TRBJ1-1, with a tentative D call TRBD1 (6 bases). CDR3 length: 19 residues. Germline loops: CDR1 MGHRA, CDR2 YSYEKL. V shed 0 bases and J shed 4 bases, with 24 bases lying between them. The CDR3 loop reads CASSQEGGLFSRVGTEAFF. The CDR3 DNA sequence: TGCGCCAGCAGCCAAGAAGGGGGTTTATTCTCCAGGGTGGGCACTGAAGCTTTCTTT.

V gene TRBV7-6 combines with J gene TRBJ1-3; D is unclear. The CDR3 has 11 amino acids. V lost 5 bases and J lost 8, with 7 bases in between. Germline V gene data show CDR1 as SGHVS and CDR2 as FNYEAQ. For the CDR3, the DNA is TGTGCCAGCAGCCCCCTTTACACCATATATTTT. Amino acid sequence: CASSPLYTIYF.

The gene calls are TRBV5-6 and TRBJ1-2; 8 bases agree with TRBD1. The CDR3 consists of 16 residues. Germline loops: CDR1 SGHDT, CDR2 YYEEEE. V dropped 3 bases and J dropped 1; count of bases not matched to a gene: 8. CDR3 in amino acids: CASSSTLGQVNYGYTF. The CDR3 bases are TGTGCCAGCAGCTCAACCTTGGGACAGGTTAACTATGGCTACACCTTC.

The chain uses TRBV18 and TRBJ1-1; D not certain. V was shortened by 5 bases and J by 5 bases, with 6 bases between the two germline ends. Germline V gene lookup returns CDR1 KGHSH and CDR2 LQKENI. The CDR3 is 11 amino acids. The CDR3: CASSRTTEAFF. CDR3 nucleotides: TGTGCCAGCTCAAGGACTACTGAAGCTTTCTTT.

The chain combines TRBV6-5 with TRBJ1-2, with TRBD1 matching over 7 bases. Germline V gives CDR1 MNHEY, CDR2 SVGAGI. CDR3 length: 15 residues. The V gene end was trimmed by 6 bases and the J gene end by 7 bases; junction bases not matched to a gene: 14. The CDR3 nucleotides read TGTGCCAGCAGCCACAGGGGACAGCGATCGGGTGGCTACACCTTC. Translated: CASSHRGQRSGGYTF.

A note on this clone: Different DNA sequences within this sample yield the same CDR3. The chain uses TRBV11-2 and TRBJ2-5, with 12 positions matching TRBD2. This CDR3 is built from 15 residues. CDR1 is SGHAT, CDR2 FQNNGV, per germline. Trimming removed 3 bases from V and 2 bases from J; junction bases left unmatched: 1. CDR3 loop: CASSFLAGGQETQYF. The DNA of the CDR3 is TGTGCCAGCAGCTTCCTAGCGGGGGGGCAAGAGACCCAGTACTTC.

A few counts support this clone. The CDR3 DNA is TGTGCCAGCAGCTTACAGGGAAGGTACAATGAGCAGTTCTTC. Its protein is CASSLQGRYNEQFF. The chain uses TRBV7-2 and TRBJ2-1, with a weak D call TRBD1 (5 bases). V was clipped by 2 bases and J by 4 bases, with 9 bases between them. This CDR3 region has 14 residues. CDR1 is SGHTA and CDR2 is FQGNSA in the germline V gene.

This clone has only one observation. This chain uses TRBV5-4 with TRBJ2-7; D is undetermined. Germline V gene lookup returns CDR1 SGHNT and CDR2 YYREEE (reference sequence). The CDR3 loop spans 13 amino acids. V was cut by 4 bases and J by 2 bases, with 10 bases left in between. CDR3 residues: CASSVDSAYEQYF. Written as DNA, the CDR3 is TGTGCCAGCAGCGTGGATAGTGCCTACGAGCAGTACTTC.

This chain uses TRBV27 with TRBJ2-7, with 8 bases fitting TRBD2. The trim removed 5 bases at V and 4 bases at J, leaving 7 bases unmatched. CDR3 length: 14 amino acids. Germline V gene sequence: CDR1 MNHEY, CDR2 SMNVEV (reference sequence). The CDR3 DNA follows: TGTGCCAGCAGTCCTCGGGGGGGGATTTACGAGCAGTACTTC. This codes for CASSPRGGIYEQYF.

This chain uses TRBV29-1 with TRBJ1-1; 8 bases map to TRBD1. The germline CDR1 and CDR2 sequences are SQVTM and ANQGSEA. J was trimmed by 4 bases and V by 4 bases; bases with no gene match: 8. This CDR3 region has 14 residues. CDR3: CSVGGRQGLTEAFF. For the CDR3, the DNA is TGCAGCGTTGGGGGCCGACAGGGGCTCACTGAAGCTTTCTTT.

The gene calls are TRBV15 and TRBJ1-1, with D possibly being TRBD1 (5 bases). CDR1 LNHNV and CDR2 YYDKDF come from the germline V gene (reference sequence). The CDR3 consists of 14 residues. The V end was cut by 5 bases, the J end by 4 bases, with 14 bases between. The DNA for the CDR3 is TGTGCCACCAGCGGCCGGGGGAGGGGCACTGAAGCTTTCTTT. Translating it yields CATSGRGRGTEAFF.

The sample holds one count of this clone. The V call is TRBV15, the J call TRBJ2-7; D is possibly TRBD2 (6 bases). Germline values: CDR1 LNHNV, CDR2 YYDKDF (reference sequence). This CDR3 is built from 15 residues. V was trimmed by 5 bases and J by 0 bases, leaving 14 bases between them. CDR3: CATSGRLEGSYEQYF. DNA for the CDR3: TGTGCCACCAGCGGCCGCCTGGAGGGCTCCTACGAGCAGTACTTC.

The rearrangement joins TRBV4-1 to TRBJ1-2, with a tentative D call TRBD1 (5 bases). Germline lookup yields CDR1 MGHRA and CDR2 YSYEKL. CDR3 size: 12 residues. Trimming cost V 0 bases and J 9 bases, with 8 bases left between them. The CDR3 sequence: CASSQEGLRYTF. CDR3 in DNA: TGCGCCAGCAGCCAAGAGGGACTCCGCTACACCTTC.